Below, 6 T cell receptor beta chains from the same sample are listed, as sequenced in a study of regulatory T cells in long-lasting Graves disease. Time point defined: newly diagnosed GD, antithyroid drugs for less than 3 months. PBMCs provided the RNA from which the TCR library was made. Arm-PCR of CDR3 regions and iRepertoire HTBI primers were used to build TCR beta libraries. In TCRdb, the multiplex PCR reads were re-called with MiXCR into one record per CDR3 protein. The sample includes 680,000 or so distinct CDR3 sequences, approximately 15% of them seen just once. These data were also reused for a study on T cells in Graves' hyperthyroidism and ophthalmopathy.

The specimen comprised peripheral blood mononuclear cells (PBMCs), sampled at new diagnosis, from a patient treated with antithyroid drugs. Receptors were obtained from a woman aged 30 to 39 with Graves disease.

In its sample, this clonotype was seen many times. The V gene is TRBV28, the J gene TRBJ2-7; 11 nucleotides align to TRBD1. Looked up from germline, CDR1 is MDHEN and CDR2 is SYDVKM. V lost 10 bases to trimming and J lost 4 bases; unmatched junction nucleotides: 9. CDR3 size: 14 residues. CDR3 coding DNA: TGTGCCACACTCTCCGGGACAGGGGGATACGAGCAGTACTTC. It specifies CATLSGTGGYEQYF.

The V gene is TRBV6-9, the J gene TRBJ2-2; 7 bases line up with TRBD1. The CDR3 is 15 residues long. The germline CDR1 and CDR2 sequences are MNHGY and SVAAGI. J was trimmed by 6 bases and V by 3 bases; bases with no gene match: 7. The chain's CDR3 is CASSYLTGSPGELFF. The CDR3 DNA reads as TGTGCCAGCAGTTACTTGACAGGGTCTCCCGGGGAGCTGTTTTTT.

V gene TRBV5-8 combines with J gene TRBJ1-5; no clear D. Trimming cost V 1 base and J 0 bases, with 11 bases left between them. CDR1 and CDR2 (germline): SGHTS, YDEGEE. This CDR3 is 16 amino acids long. CDR3 in amino acids: CASSLTDNYSNQPQHF. The DNA for the CDR3 is TGTGCCAGCAGCTTGACAGACAACTATAGCAATCAGCCCCAGCATTTT.

This clonotype was picked up a small number of times. V and J are TRBV5-1 and TRBJ2-1, with TRBD1 matching over 7 bases. This CDR3 contains 13 residues. Germline CDR1 reads SGHRS; CDR2 reads YFSETQ. J was trimmed by 1 base and V by 7 bases; bases with no gene match: 2. DNA of the CDR3: TGCGCCAGCCGGGGACAGTCCTACAATGAGCAGTTCTTC. Protein product: CASRGQSYNEQFF.

Ten or more counts support this clonotype. The rearrangement links TRBV7-9 to TRBJ2-1, with a tentative D call TRBD2 (6 bases). The CDR3 is 15 amino acids. Germline V lookup: CDR1 SEHNR, CDR2 FQNEAQ (reference sequence). V lost 1 base and J lost 1, with 8 bases in between. CDR3 DNA sequence: TGTGCCAGCAGCTTAGACGGGGGATCCTACAATGAGCAGTTCTTC. It specifies CASSLDGGSYNEQFF.

The table lists this clonotype with many counts. The gene calls are TRBV2 and TRBJ2-2, with a tentative D call TRBD2 (5 bases). This CDR3 has 14 residues. Trimming cost V 8 bases and J 5 bases, with 15 bases left between them. Germline CDR1 is SNHLY and CDR2 is FYNNEI. CDR3: CASRRGLGTGELFF. The CDR3 bases are TGTGCCAGCCGAAGAGGGCTTGGTACCGGGGAGCTGTTTTTT. Supplemented by reference TRBV2 and TRBJ2-2, the full variable domain reads EPEVTQTPSHQVTQMGQEVILRCVPISNHLYFYWYRQILGQKVEFLVSFYNNEISEKSEIFDDQFSVERPDGSNFTLKIRSTKLEDSAMYFCASRRGLGTGELFFGEGSRLTVL.